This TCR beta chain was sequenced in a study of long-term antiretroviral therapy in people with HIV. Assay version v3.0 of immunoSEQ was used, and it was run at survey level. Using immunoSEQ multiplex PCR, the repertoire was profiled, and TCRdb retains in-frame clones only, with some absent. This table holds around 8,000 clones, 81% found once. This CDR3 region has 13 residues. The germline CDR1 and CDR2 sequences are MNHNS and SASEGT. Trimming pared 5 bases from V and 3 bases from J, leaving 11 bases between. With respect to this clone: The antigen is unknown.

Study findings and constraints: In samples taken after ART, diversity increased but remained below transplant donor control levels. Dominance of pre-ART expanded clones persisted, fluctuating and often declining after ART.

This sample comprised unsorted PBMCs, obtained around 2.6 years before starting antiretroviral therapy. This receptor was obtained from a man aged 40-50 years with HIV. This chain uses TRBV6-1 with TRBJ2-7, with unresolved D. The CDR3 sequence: CASSSDQFYEQYF. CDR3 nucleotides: TGTGCCAGCAGTAGCGACCAATTCTACGAGCAGTACTTC.